This T cell receptor (beta chain) originates from a study of blood T cell repertoires in COVID-19. Study-level information: Some COVID-19 samples were acute and others convalescent; all came from the United States, Italy and Spain. In each case, the material was cDNA or gDNA derived from T cells, B-cell-depleted T cells, or PBMCs.

This CDR3 has 12 amino acids. V lost 1 base to trimming and J lost 7 bases, with 8 bases between them. The germline V gene encodes CDR1 LNHNV and CDR2 YYDKDF (reference sequence). The authors' processing: Counts of nucleated cells, estimated from reference gene primer amplification, were obtained. Clones were sequenced by immunoSEQ multiplex PCR, and TCRdb holds only the in-frame ones, with some missing. That table gives V, J and clone size, and the DNA gave D and trimming. The table includes 250,000 to 350,000 clones, 86% detected once. The source is a woman between 70 and 85 years old with COVID-19, enrolled during active disease. V and J are TRBV15 and TRBJ2-7; D is ambiguous. Sequencing used peripheral blood. The CDR3 region has the DNA TGTGCCACCAGCAGAGGAGAGACAGAGCAGTACTTC. This translates into CATSRGETEQYF.